This T cell receptor (beta chain) was sequenced for a study of OX40 agonist ivuxolimab in advanced cancers. Study at large: Patients were treated with ivuxolimab, an agonistic anti-OX40 (CD134) antibody. Study results and caveats: Determination of antigen specificity was not performed for the expanded peripheral T cells. Partial responders at 0.1-3.0 mg/kg had among the lowest clonal expansion.

On this clone itself: Its antigen is not identified.

The protocol was immunoSEQ multiplex PCR, while the TCRdb copy is restricted to in-frame clones and leaves out a portion. The profile shows some 20,000 clones, approximately 79% of them singletons. Germline V CDR1 and CDR2: LNHDA, SQIVND (reference sequence). Trimming stripped 0 bases from V and 0 bases from J, with 9 bases between. The length of the CDR3 is 16 residues. The cohort excluded patients with autoimmune disease history or systemic immunosuppression. J is TRBJ2-4 and V is TRBV19; D gene uncertain. This receptor was identified in an adult with an advanced solid tumor such as melanoma, head and neck, liver or kidney cancer. Sequences were derived from CD4+ or CD8+ T cells sorted from blood, sampled in a trial of the OX40 agonist ivuxolimab. CDR3 bases: TGTGCCAGTAGTATAGATTCAGCCCTAGCCAAAAACATTCAGTACTTC. Protein product: CASSIDSALAKNIQYF.